This T cell receptor (beta chain) was documented in a study of cytomegalovirus exposure and HLA in healthy donors. General study findings and limits: Most of the TCR beta V segments (in an earlier analysis) were productive either about 90% or about 30% of the time. Information on immune exposure was restricted to one variable (CMV serostatus). In all likelihood, a cluster of highly shared sequence variants was a sequencing artifact.

Donors in the study were healthy people who gave bone marrow. Amplification used 60 Vbeta primers and 13 Jbeta primers. Measured with immunoSEQ multiplex PCR; TCRdb has only the in-frame clones, and not every one. The sample shows 150,000 to 160,000 clones, less than 85% of them seen only once. Regarding this clone: The target antigen is unknown.

The V segment lost 2 bases and the J segment 0 bases; nucleotides outside the gene matches: 3. Germline V lookup: CDR1 GTSNPN, CDR2 SVGIG (reference sequence). The CDR3 runs 14 residues. This chain connects TRBV30 to TRBJ1-1; 7 bases line up with TRBD1. The source is a woman aged 45-65 years in good health and CMV-seropositive. Sequenced input: PBMCs. The CDR3 bases are TGTGCCTGGAGTCTGGGACAGATGAACACTGAAGCTTTCTTT. It encodes CAWSLGQMNTEAFF.